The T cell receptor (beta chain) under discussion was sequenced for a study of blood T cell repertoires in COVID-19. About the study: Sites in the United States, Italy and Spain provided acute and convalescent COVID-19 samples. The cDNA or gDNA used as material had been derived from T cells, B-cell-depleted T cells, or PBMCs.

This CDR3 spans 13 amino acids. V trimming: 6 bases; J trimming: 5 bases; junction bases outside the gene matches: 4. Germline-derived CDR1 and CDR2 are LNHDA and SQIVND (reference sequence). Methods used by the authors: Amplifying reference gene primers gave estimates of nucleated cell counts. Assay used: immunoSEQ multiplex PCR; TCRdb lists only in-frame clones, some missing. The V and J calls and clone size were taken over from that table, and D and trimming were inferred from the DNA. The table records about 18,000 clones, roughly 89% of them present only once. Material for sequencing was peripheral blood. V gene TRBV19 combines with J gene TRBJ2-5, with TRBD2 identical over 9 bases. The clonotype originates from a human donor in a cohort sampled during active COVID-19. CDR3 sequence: CASSSSGSETQYF. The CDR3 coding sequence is TGTGCCAGTAGCAGTAGCGGGAGTGAGACCCAGTACTTC.